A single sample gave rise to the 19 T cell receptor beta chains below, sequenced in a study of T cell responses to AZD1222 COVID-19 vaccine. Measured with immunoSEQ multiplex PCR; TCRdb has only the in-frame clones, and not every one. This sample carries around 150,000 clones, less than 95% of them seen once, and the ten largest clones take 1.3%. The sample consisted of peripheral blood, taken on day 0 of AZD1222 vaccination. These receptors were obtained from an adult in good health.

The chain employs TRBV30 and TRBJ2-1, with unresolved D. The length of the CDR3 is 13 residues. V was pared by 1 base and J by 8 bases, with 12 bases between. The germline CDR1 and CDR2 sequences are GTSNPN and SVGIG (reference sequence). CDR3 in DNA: TGTGCCTGGAGTGACACGGAGTATGATGAGCAGTTCTTC. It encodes CAWSDTEYDEQFF.

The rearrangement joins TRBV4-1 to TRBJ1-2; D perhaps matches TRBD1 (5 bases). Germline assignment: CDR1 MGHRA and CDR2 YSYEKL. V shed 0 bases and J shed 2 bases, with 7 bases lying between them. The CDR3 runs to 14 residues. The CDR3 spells CASSQDQGNYGYTF. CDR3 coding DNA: TGCGCCAGCAGCCAAGATCAGGGAAACTATGGCTACACCTTC.

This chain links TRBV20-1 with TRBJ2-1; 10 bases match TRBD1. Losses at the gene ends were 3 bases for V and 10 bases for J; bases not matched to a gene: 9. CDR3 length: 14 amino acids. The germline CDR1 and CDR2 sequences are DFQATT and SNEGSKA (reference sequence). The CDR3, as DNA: TGCAGTGCTAGTATGGGACAGGGGTCTGGCGAGCAGTTCTTC. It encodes CSASMGQGSGEQFF.

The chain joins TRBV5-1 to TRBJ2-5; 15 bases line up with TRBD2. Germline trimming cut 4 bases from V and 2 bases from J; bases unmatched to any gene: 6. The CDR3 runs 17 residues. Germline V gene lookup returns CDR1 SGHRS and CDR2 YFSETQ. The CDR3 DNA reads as TGCGCCAGCAGCCCGTTAGGACTAGCGGGGGGGCAAGAGACCCAGTACTTC. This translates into CASSPLGLAGGQETQYF.

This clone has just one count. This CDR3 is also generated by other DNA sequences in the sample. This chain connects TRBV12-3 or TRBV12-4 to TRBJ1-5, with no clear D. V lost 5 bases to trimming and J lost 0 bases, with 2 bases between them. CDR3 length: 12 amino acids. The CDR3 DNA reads TGTGCCAGCAGTGGTAGCAATCAGCCCCAGCATTTT. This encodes CASSGSNQPQHF.

The CDR3 region is CASSLLGLYETQYF. The CDR3 nucleotides read TGTGCCAGCAGTTTACTAGGACTTTACGAGACCCAGTACTTC. The J gene is TRBJ2-5, the V gene TRBV27; D is possibly TRBD2 (5 bases). From germline, CDR1 is MNHEY and CDR2 SMNVEV (reference sequence). CDR3 length: 14 residues. V lost 2 bases and J 5 bases, leaving 12 bases between the germline ends.

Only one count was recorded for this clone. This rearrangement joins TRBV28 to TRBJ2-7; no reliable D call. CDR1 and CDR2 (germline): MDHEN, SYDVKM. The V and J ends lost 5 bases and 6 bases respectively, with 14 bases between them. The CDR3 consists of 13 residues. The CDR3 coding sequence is TGTGCCAGCAGTAGCTTCGGAGACGGCGAGCAGTACTTC. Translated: CASSSFGDGEQYF.

In DNA form, the CDR3 reads TGTGCCAGCAGCTTAGCTAGCGGGGGGGTTCGTGAGACCCAGTACTTC. This translates into CASSLASGGVRETQYF. The rearrangement joins TRBV7-8 to TRBJ2-5, with 11 bases fitting TRBD2. The CDR3 sequence is 16 residues long. The V gene's germline CDR1 is SGHVS and CDR2 FQNEAQ. The trim removed 0 bases at V and 5 bases at J, leaving 5 bases unmatched.

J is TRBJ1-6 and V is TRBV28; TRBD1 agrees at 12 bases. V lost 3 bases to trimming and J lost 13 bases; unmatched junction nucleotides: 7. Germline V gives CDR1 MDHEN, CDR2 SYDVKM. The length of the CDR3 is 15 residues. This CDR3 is CASSFGGQGALPLHF. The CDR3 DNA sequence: TGTGCCAGCAGTTTCGGGGGACAGGGGGCTTTGCCCCTCCACTTT. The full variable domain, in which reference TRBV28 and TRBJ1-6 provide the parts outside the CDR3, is DVKVTQSSRYLVKRTGEKVFLECVQDMDHENMFWYRQDPGLGLRLIYFSYDVKMKEKGDIPEGYSVSREKKERFSLILESASTNQTSMYLCASSFGGQGALPLHFGNGTRLTVT.

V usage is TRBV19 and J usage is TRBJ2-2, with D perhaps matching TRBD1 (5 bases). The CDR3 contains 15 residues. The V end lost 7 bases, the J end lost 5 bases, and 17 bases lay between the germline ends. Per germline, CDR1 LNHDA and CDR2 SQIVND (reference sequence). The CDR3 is CASKGQGAWTGELFF. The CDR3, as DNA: TGTGCCAGTAAAGGCCAGGGCGCTTGGACCGGGGAGCTGTTTTTT.

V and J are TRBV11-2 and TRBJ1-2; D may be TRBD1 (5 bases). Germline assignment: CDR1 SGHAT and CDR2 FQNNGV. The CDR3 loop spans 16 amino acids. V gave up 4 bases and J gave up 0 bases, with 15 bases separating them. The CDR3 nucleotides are TGTGCCAGCAGCTCCCTTAGACAGCCAACTAACTATGGCTACACCTTC. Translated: CASSSLRQPTNYGYTF.

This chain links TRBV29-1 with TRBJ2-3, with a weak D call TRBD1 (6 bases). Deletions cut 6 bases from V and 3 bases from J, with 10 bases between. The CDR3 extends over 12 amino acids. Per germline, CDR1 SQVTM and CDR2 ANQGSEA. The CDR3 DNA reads TGCAGCGTCTCCACAGGGACAGATACGCAGTATTTT. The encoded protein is CSVSTGTDTQYF.

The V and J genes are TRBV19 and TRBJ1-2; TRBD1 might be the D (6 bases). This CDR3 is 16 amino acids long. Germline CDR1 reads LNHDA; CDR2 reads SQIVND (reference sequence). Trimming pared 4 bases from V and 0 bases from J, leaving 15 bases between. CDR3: CASSTSGQISNYGYTF. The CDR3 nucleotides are TGTGCCAGTAGTACCTCAGGACAGATTTCTAACTATGGCTACACCTTC.

In DNA form, the CDR3 reads TGTGCCAGCAGTTCCCCTGCAGGGGCTATGAACACTGAAGCTTTCTTT. Its protein is CASSSPAGAMNTEAFF. The V gene is TRBV6-5, the J gene TRBJ1-1, with D possibly matching TRBD1 (6 bases). The CDR3 is 16 amino acids. Germline assignment: CDR1 MNHEY and CDR2 SVGAGI. Between the trimmed V and J ends, which lost 4 bases and 0 bases, there was a span of 15 bases.

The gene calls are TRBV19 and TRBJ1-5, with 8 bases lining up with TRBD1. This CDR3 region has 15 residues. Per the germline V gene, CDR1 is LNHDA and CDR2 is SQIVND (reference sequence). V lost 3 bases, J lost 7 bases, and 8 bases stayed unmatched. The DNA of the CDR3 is TGTGCCAGTAGTATTTCGACAGGGGTTGGGCAGCCCCAGCATTTT. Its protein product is CASSISTGVGQPQHF.

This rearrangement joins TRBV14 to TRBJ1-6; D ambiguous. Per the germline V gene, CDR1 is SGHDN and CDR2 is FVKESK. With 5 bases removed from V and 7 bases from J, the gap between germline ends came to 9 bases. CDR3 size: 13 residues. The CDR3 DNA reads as TGTGCCAGCAGCGAAGGGCCAAATTCACCCCTCCACTTT. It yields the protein CASSEGPNSPLHF. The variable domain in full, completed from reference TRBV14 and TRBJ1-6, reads EAGVTQFPSHSVIEKGQTVTLRCDPISGHDNLYWYRRVMGKEIKFLLHFVKESKQDESGMPNNRFLAERTGGTYSTLKVQPAELEDSGVYFCASSEGPNSPLHFGNGTRLTVT.

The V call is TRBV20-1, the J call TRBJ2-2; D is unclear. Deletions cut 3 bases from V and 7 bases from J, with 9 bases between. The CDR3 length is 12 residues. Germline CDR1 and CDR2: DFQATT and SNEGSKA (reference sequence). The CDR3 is CSASRGYGELFF. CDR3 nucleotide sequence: TGCAGTGCTAGTCGTGGTTACGGGGAGCTGTTTTTT.

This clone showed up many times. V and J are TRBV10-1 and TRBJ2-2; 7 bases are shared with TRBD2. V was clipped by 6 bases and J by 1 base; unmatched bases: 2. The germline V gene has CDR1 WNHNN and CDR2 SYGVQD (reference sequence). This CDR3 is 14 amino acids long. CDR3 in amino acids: CASSPSGNTGELFF. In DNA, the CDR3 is TGCGCCAGCAGCCCTAGCGGGAACACCGGGGAGCTGTTTTTT.

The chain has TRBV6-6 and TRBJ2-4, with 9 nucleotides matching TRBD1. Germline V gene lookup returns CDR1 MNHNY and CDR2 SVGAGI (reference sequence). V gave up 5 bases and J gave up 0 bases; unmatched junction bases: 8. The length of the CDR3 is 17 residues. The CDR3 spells CASSRTGDILAKNIQYF. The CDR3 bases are TGTGCCAGCAGTCGGACAGGGGACATCTTAGCCAAAAACATTCAGTACTTC.